Listed below are T cell receptor beta chains from one sample, sequenced in a study of shared clonotypes between healthy human individuals. Sequencing was performed with immunoSEQ multiplex PCR; in TCRdb, only in-frame clones are kept and a portion is missing. Of over 750,000 clones listed, about 96% are singletons. What was sequenced was naive CD8+ T cells sorted from blood. Receptors were obtained from a man in his thirties or forties in good health. Each CDR3 is given with its conserved first and last residue. The D gene is left open where the match is weak. For some rows the clone size is stated as once, few or many, or as a class when expanded; others skip it.

V gene: TRBV11-2
clone size: .
D gene: .
J gene: TRBJ2-7
CDR3 DNA: TGTGCCAGCAGCTGGACAGTATACGAGCAGTACTTC
CDR3 protein: CASSWTVYEQYF

V gene: TRBV4-1
clone size: .
D gene: .
J gene: TRBJ2-7
CDR3 DNA: TGCGCCAGCAGCCAAGCTTCCTTGAGCTCCTACGAGCAGTACTTC
CDR3 protein: CASSQASLSSYEQYF

V gene: TRBV7-6
clone size: .
D gene: .
J gene: TRBJ2-6
CDR3 DNA: TGTGCCAGCAGCCAGACTGAGGCCCCTCTCTCTGGGGCCAACGTCCTGACTTTC
CDR3 protein: CASSQTEAPLSGANVLTF

V gene: TRBV11-2
clone size: .
D gene: .
J gene: TRBJ1-3
CDR3 DNA: TGTGCCAGCAGCACCGGGATCTCTGGAAACACCATATATTTT
CDR3 protein: CASSTGISGNTIYF

V gene: TRBV5-6
clone size: .
D gene: TRBD1
J gene: TRBJ2-1
CDR3 DNA: TGTGCCAGCAGCTTGGCCGCAAAATTGGGGGACAGGCTCAATGAGCAGTTCTTC
CDR3 protein: CASSLAAKLGDRLNEQFF

V gene: TRBV28
clone size: .
D gene: TRBD2
J gene: TRBJ2-7
CDR3 DNA: TGTGCCAGCAGTTCTCTTTGGCTAGCGGGGGACTCCTACGAGCAGTACTTC
CDR3 protein: CASSSLWLAGDSYEQYF

V gene: TRBV10-3
clone size: once
D gene: .
J gene: TRBJ2-7
CDR3 DNA: TGTGCCATCAGTGAGTCATTTGGCTACGAGCAGTACTTC
CDR3 protein: CAISESFGYEQYF

V gene: TRBV7-9
clone size: .
D gene: .
J gene: TRBJ1-5
CDR3 DNA: TGTGCCAGCAGCTTATCTGGGCTGGGGGATCAGCCCCAGCATTTT
CDR3 protein: CASSLSGLGDQPQHF

V gene: TRBV5-4
clone size: .
D gene: .
J gene: TRBJ2-7
CDR3 DNA: TGTGCCAGCAGCTACGGGTTGAGGGGCGAGCAGTACTTC
CDR3 protein: CASSYGLRGEQYF

V gene: TRBV11-2
clone size: .
D gene: TRBD1
J gene: TRBJ2-7
CDR3 DNA: TGTGCCAGCAGCTTAGGGGGACAGGGACTTTACGAGCAGTACTTC
CDR3 protein: CASSLGGQGLYEQYF

V gene: TRBV19
clone size: .
D gene: .
J gene: TRBJ1-2
CDR3 DNA: TGTGCCAGTATGGGTGTCGGCTACACCTTC
CDR3 protein: CASMGVGYTF

V gene: TRBV4-1
clone size: .
D gene: TRBD2
J gene: TRBJ2-1
CDR3 DNA: TGCGCCAGCAGTCATAGCGGGTCCTACAATGAGCAGTTCTTC
CDR3 protein: CASSHSGSYNEQFF

V gene: TRBV9
clone size: .
D gene: .
J gene: TRBJ2-2
CDR3 DNA: TGTGCCAGCAGCGCCCGACAAAACACCGGGGAGCTGTTTTTT
CDR3 protein: CASSARQNTGELFF

V gene: TRBV7-9
clone size: .
D gene: TRBD1
J gene: TRBJ2-3
CDR3 DNA: TGTGCCAGCAGCCCGTATAGGGGGCTTTCCGATACGCAGTATTTT
CDR3 protein: CASSPYRGLSDTQYF

V gene: TRBV2
clone size: .
D gene: .
J gene: TRBJ1-1
CDR3 DNA: TGTGCCAGCAGTTTTTTAGGGGGGACGAACACTGAAGCTTTCTTT
CDR3 protein: CASSFLGGTNTEAFF

V gene: TRBV6-6
clone size: .
D gene: .
J gene: TRBJ2-7
CDR3 DNA: TGTGCCAGCAGTTACTACGGACAGAGATACGAGCAGTACTTC
CDR3 protein: CASSYYGQRYEQYF

V gene: TRBV28
clone size: .
D gene: .
J gene: TRBJ1-5
CDR3 DNA: TGTGCCAGCAGTTCCCAGGACGGTCCTAGCAATCAGCCCCAGCATTTT
CDR3 protein: CASSSQDGPSNQPQHF

V gene: TRBV25-1
clone size: .
D gene: .
J gene: TRBJ2-5
CDR3 DNA: TGTGCCAGCTACCAAGAGACCCAGTACTTC
CDR3 protein: CASYQETQYF

V gene: TRBV28
clone size: .
D gene: .
J gene: TRBJ1-2
CDR3 DNA: TGTGCCAGCAGTTCAACGACAGGATGGAACTATGGCTACACCTTC
CDR3 protein: CASSSTTGWNYGYTF

V gene: TRBV19
clone size: .
D gene: .
J gene: TRBJ2-3
CDR3 DNA: TGTGCCAGTAGTATCGACAGTTACACAGATACGCAGTATTTT
CDR3 protein: CASSIDSYTDTQYF

V gene: TRBV29-1
clone size: .
D gene: .
J gene: TRBJ2-1
CDR3 DNA: TGCAGCGTTGAAGACCAGGGTGAGGGCTACAATGAGCAGTTCTTC
CDR3 protein: CSVEDQGEGYNEQFF

V gene: TRBV9
clone size: .
D gene: .
J gene: TRBJ1-1
CDR3 DNA: TGTGCCAGCAGCGTATCCGGGGGAAACACTGAAGCTTTCTTT
CDR3 protein: CASSVSGGNTEAFF

V gene: TRBV6-1
clone size: once
D gene: .
J gene: TRBJ1-2
CDR3 DNA: TGTGCCAGCAGTGCAGTGACCGCGGCAGGATATGGCTACACCTTC
CDR3 protein: CASSAVTAAGYGYTF

V gene: TRBV7-9
clone size: .
D gene: .
J gene: TRBJ2-7
CDR3 DNA: TGTGCCAGCAGCTACCCCTTAGGCGAGCAGTACTTC
CDR3 protein: CASSYPLGEQYF

V gene: TRBV6-6
clone size: .
D gene: TRBD1
J gene: TRBJ2-3
CDR3 DNA: TGTGCCAGCAGCACAGGGGCAGATACGCAGTATTTT
CDR3 protein: CASSTGADTQYF

V gene: TRBV19
clone size: .
D gene: .
J gene: TRBJ2-5
CDR3 DNA: TGTGCCAGTAGTCAAAACGGGGTCGGGGACAAAGTCCAAGAGACCCAGTACTTC
CDR3 protein: CASSQNGVGDKVQETQYF

V gene: TRBV18
clone size: .
D gene: TRBD1
J gene: TRBJ1-5
CDR3 DNA: TGTGCCAGCCGCGGACAGGGGGCCTCTCAGCCCCAGCATTTT
CDR3 protein: CASRGQGASQPQHF

V gene: TRBV19
clone size: .
D gene: .
J gene: TRBJ1-1
CDR3 DNA: TGTGCCAGTAGTATTAGGCTTGAGATGAAATGGGAAGCTTTCTTT
CDR3 protein: CASSIRLEMKWEAFF

V gene: TRBV19
clone size: .
D gene: .
J gene: TRBJ2-1
CDR3 DNA: TGTGCCAGTAGTATAGGGCCGAGCTCCTACAATGAGCAGTTCTTC
CDR3 protein: CASSIGPSSYNEQFF

V gene: TRBV28
clone size: .
D gene: TRBD1
J gene: TRBJ2-5
CDR3 DNA: TGTGCCAGCAGTACGGGACAGGGGATGGCAGAGACCCAGTACTTC
CDR3 protein: CASSTGQGMAETQYF

V gene: TRBV29-1
clone size: .
D gene: .
J gene: TRBJ1-1
CDR3 DNA: TGCAGCGTTGAAGCCGGGGACACTGAAGCTTTCTTT
CDR3 protein: CSVEAGDTEAFF

V gene: TRBV29-1
clone size: .
D gene: .
J gene: TRBJ1-2
CDR3 DNA: TGCAGCGTTGGCCCCAACAGGGCCTATGGCTACACCTTC
CDR3 protein: CSVGPNRAYGYTF